This T cell receptor (beta chain) was recorded in a study of cytomegalovirus exposure and HLA in healthy donors. Across the study: Falling in the Caucasian-associated ancestry cluster were about four fifths of under 500 genotyped donors.

The PCR used 60 Vbeta and 13 Jbeta primers. Profiling relied on immunoSEQ multiplex PCR, and the TCRdb table lists in-frame clones only, not all of them. Seen here are approximately 240,000 clones, roughly 89% observed once, and the top ten hold roughly 1%. Per the germline V gene, CDR1 is SQVTM and CDR2 is ANQGSEA. V was trimmed by 2 bases and J by 7 bases, leaving 11 bases between them. The CDR3 contains 12 residues. The sequenced material came from PBMCs. This sequence joins TRBV29-1 and TRBJ1-2, with D perhaps TRBD1 (5 bases). The source is a woman in her late teens or twenties in good health and CMV-seronegative. As DNA, the CDR3 is TGCAGCGTTGAATCCTTAGGGGTTGGCTACACCTTC. This sequence encodes CSVESLGVGYTF.